This TCR beta chain was identified during a study of shared clonotypes between healthy human individuals. Worth noting for this clone: The same CDR3 is also encoded by other DNA sequences in this sample.

Germline V CDR1 and CDR2: GTSNPN, SVGIG (reference sequence). This CDR3 region has 12 residues. Trimming removed 3 bases from V and 6 bases from J, with 9 bases in between. Clones were sequenced by immunoSEQ multiplex PCR, and TCRdb holds only the in-frame ones, with some missing. The sample carries about 2 million clones, 85% to 95% recorded once. The gene calls are TRBV30 and TRBJ1-5; TRBD1 might be the D (5 bases). This clonotype was sampled from a man between 18 and 35 years old in good health. Specimen: naive CD4+ T cells sorted from blood. As to subset: CD45RA+ positively selected. The CDR3 coding sequence is TGTGCCTGGAGGGGGCAGGGTCAGCCCCAGCATTTT. It yields the protein CAWRGQGQPQHF.